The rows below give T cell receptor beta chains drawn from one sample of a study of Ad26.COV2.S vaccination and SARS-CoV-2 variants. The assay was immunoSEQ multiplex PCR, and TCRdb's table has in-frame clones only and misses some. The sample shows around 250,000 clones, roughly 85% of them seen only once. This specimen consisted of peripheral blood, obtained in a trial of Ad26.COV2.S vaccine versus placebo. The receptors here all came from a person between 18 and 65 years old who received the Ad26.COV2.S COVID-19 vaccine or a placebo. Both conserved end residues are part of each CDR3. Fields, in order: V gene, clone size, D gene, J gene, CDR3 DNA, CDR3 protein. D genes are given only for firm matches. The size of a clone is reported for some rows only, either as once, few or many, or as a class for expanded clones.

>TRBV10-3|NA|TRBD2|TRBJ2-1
TGTGCCATCAGTGAGGGGCGACTAGCGGGGGTCTATGAGCAGTTCTTC
CAISEGRLAGVYEQFF
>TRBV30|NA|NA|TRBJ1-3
TGTGCCTGGAGCTGGGACTCAACTTTCTCTGGAAACACCATATATTTT
CAWSWDSTFSGNTIYF
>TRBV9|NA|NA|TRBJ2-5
TGTGCCAGCAGCGTAGGTCGATCCCAGGAGACCCAGTACTTC
CASSVGRSQETQYF
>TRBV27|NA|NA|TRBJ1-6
TGTGCCAGCAGTCCGCCCTTTGGTTCACCCCTCCACTTT
CASSPPFGSPLHF
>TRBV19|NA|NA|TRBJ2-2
TGTGCCAGTAGTATATCGGGGACCAGGGTAACCGGGGAGCTGTTTTTT
CASSISGTRVTGELFF
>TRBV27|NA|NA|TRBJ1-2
TGTGCCAGCCAGGGCAGGGGTGGCTACACCTTC
CASQGRGGYTF
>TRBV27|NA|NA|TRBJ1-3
TGTGCCAGCAGTGTGACAGGAACTGGAAACACCATATATTTT
CASSVTGTGNTIYF
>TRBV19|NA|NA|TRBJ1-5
TGTGCCAGTAGCAACAATCAGCCCCAGCATTTT
CASSNNQPQHF
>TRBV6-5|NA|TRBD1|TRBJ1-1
TGTGCCAGCAGTTACGTGGGACAGGGCACTGAAGCTTTCTTT
CASSYVGQGTEAFF
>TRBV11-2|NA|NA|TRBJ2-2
TGTGCCAGCAGCGGGAGCTTTTTCGAGCTGTTTTTT
CASSGSFFELFF
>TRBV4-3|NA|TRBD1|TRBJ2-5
TGCGCCAGCAGCCAAGAGGCTTACCAGGGGGCAGGAGAGACCCAGTACTTC
CASSQEAYQGAGETQYF
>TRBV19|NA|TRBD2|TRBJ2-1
TGTGCCAGTAGTCTCGGACTAGCCAATGAGCAGTTCTTC
CASSLGLANEQFF
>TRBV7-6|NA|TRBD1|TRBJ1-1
TGTGCCAGCAGGGATTACAGGGGACCGGGGAACACTGAAGCTTTCTTT
CASRDYRGPGNTEAFF
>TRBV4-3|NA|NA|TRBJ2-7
TGCGCCAGCAGCCAAGATCTCCCCTACGAGCAGTACTTC
CASSQDLPYEQYF
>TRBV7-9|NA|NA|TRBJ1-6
TGTGCCAGCAGCTTACAGGGATCGAATTCACCCCTCCACTTT
CASSLQGSNSPLHF
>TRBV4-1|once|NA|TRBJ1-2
TGCGCCAGCAGCCAAGATCCGGGTGGGGGCAACTATGGCTACACCTTC
CASSQDPGGGNYGYTF
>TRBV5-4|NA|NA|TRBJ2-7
TGTGCCAGCAGCTTGAGTGGGGCCTCTGGCGAGCAGTACTTC
CASSLSGASGEQYF
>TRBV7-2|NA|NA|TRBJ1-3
TGTGCCAGCAGCTTAGACAGGGTGGACACCATATATTTT
CASSLDRVDTIYF
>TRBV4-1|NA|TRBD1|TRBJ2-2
TGCGCCAGCAGCCTCCCGACAGGGGGGACCGGGGAGCTGTTTTTT
CASSLPTGGTGELFF
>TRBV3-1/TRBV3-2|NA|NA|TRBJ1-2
TGTGCCAGCAGCCGCTTTGGGCGGAGTGGCTACACCTTC
CASSRFGRSGYTF
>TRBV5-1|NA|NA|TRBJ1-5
TGCGCCAGCAGCTTGGCGGGGGAAACGAATCAGCCCCAGCATTTT
CASSLAGETNQPQHF
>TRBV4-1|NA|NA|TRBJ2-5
TGCGCCAGCAGCCAAGAAGAGACCCAGTACTTC
CASSQEETQYF
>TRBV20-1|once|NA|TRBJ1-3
TGCAGTGCTAGTGACTCCGGGACAACTGGAAACACCATATATTTT
CSASDSGTTGNTIYF
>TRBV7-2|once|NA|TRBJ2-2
TGTGCCAGCAGCTCCCGAATGCTTAAAGGGTACACCGGGGAGCTGTTTTTT
CASSSRMLKGYTGELFF
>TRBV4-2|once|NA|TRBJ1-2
TGTGCCAGCAGCCTAGCCCGGACAGCTAACTATGGCTACACCTTC
CASSLARTANYGYTF
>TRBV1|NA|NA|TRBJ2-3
TGCACCAGCAGCCACTCATACTTGGATACGCAGTATTTT
CTSSHSYLDTQYF
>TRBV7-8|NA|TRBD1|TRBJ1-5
TGTGCCAGCAGTATGGGGACAGGGAACAATCAGCCCCAGCATTTT
CASSMGTGNNQPQHF
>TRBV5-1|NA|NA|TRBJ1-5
TGCGCCAGCAGCTTTGGACCCCAAACAGGGTTCGGCAATCAGCCCCAGCATTTT
CASSFGPQTGFGNQPQHF
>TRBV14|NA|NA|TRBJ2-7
TGTGCCAGCAGCCAACTCGGGTCTCGCCAGCAGTACTTC
CASSQLGSRQQYF
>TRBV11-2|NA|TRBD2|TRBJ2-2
TGTGCCAGCAGCTCGGGACTAGCTACGAACACCGGGGAGCTGTTTTTT
CASSSGLATNTGELFF
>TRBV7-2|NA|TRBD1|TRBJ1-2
TGTGCCAGCAGCTTAGGGACAGGTTTTAACTATGGCTACACCTTC
CASSLGTGFNYGYTF
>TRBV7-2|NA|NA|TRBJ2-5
TGTGCCAGCAGCTCCAATCGTGCCGGGGGTTCCCAAGAGACCCAGTACTTC
CASSSNRAGGSQETQYF
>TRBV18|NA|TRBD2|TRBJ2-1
TGTGCCAGCTCAGTAGGGACTAGCGGGAATAATGGGCAGTTCTTC
CASSVGTSGNNGQFF
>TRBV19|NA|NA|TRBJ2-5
TGTGCCAGTAGTATCGGCTCTGCGGCTGGAGGGACCCAGTACTTC
CASSIGSAAGGTQYF
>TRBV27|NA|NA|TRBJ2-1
TGTGCCACCTCCAGGCCGTCCTACAATGAGCAGTTCTTC
CATSRPSYNEQFF
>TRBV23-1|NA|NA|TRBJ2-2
TGCGCCAGCCCGCAGGGGGGGCTGGGGGAGCTGTTTTTT
CASPQGGLGELFF
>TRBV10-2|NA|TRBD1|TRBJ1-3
TGCGCCAGCTCGGGACAGGGAAACACTGGAAACACCATATATTTT
CASSGQGNTGNTIYF
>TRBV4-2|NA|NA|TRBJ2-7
TGTGCCAGCAGCCAGACGGGAAGGGGATTATCTTACGAGCAGTACTTC
CASSQTGRGLSYEQYF
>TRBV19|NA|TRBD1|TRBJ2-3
TGTGCCAGTAGCCGACAGGGAGTTAGCACAGATACGCAGTATTTT
CASSRQGVSTDTQYF
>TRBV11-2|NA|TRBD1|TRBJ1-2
TGTGCCAGCAGCTCGGGACAGGACTTCTATGGCTACACCTTC
CASSSGQDFYGYTF
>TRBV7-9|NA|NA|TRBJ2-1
TGTGCCAGCAGCTTAGGGGTTGGGACTGGGAGCTCCTACAATGAGCAGTTCTTC
CASSLGVGTGSSYNEQFF
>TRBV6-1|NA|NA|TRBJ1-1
TGTGCCAGCAGTGAGGGGTGGGGGAACACTGAAGCTTTCTTT
CASSEGWGNTEAFF
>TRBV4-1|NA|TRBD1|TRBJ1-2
TGCGCCAGCAGCCAAGCTCCGGGACAGGGTGGGTATGGCTACACCTTC
CASSQAPGQGGYGYTF